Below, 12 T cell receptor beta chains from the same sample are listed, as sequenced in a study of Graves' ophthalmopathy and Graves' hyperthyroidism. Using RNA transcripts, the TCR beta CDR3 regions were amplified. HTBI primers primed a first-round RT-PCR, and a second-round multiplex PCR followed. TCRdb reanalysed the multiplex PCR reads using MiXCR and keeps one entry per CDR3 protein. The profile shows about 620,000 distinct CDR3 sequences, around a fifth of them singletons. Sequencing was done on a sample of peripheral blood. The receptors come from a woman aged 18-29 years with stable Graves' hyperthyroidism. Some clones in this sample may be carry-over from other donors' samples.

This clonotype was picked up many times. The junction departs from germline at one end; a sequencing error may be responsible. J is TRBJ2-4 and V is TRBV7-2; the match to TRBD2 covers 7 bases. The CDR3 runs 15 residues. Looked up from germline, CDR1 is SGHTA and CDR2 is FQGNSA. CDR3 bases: TGTGCCAGCAGCGGAACTAGCGAGTGGGGGGTATTAAGGCACTTC. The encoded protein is CASSGTSEWGVLRHF. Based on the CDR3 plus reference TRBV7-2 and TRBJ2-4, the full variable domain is GAGVSQSPSNKVTEKGKDVELRCDPISGHTALYWYRQSLGQGLEFLIYFQGNSAPDKSGLPSDRFSAERTGGSVSTLTIQRTQQEDSAVYLCASSGTSEWGVLRHFGAGTRLSVL.

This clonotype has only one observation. The CDR3 DNA reads TGTGCCAGCAGCCTCCCCGGAGGTTGGTACGGCACCTACGAGCAGTACTTC. This sequence encodes CASSLPGGWYGTYEQYF. This chain uses TRBV28 with TRBJ2-7; D is perhaps TRBD2 (5 bases). Trimming removed 6 bases from V and 2 bases from J, with 23 bases in between. CDR1 MDHEN and CDR2 SYDVKM come from the germline V gene. The CDR3 length is 17 residues.

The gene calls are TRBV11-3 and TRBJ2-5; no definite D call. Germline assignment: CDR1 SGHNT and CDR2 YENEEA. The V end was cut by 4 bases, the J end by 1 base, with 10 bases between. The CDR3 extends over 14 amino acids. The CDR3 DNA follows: TGTGCCAGCAGCTATCGGACGACCCAAGAGACCCAGTACTTC. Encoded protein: CASSYRTTQETQYF.

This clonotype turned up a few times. The CDR3 spells CASSYSRYQETQYF. The CDR3 DNA is TGTGCCAGCAGTTACAGCCGGTACCAAGAGACCCAGTACTTC. J is TRBJ2-5 and V is TRBV6-5; D is undetermined. The CDR3 has 14 residues. Germline-derived CDR1 and CDR2 are MNHEY and SVGAGI. V lost 2 bases and J lost 0, with 7 bases in between.

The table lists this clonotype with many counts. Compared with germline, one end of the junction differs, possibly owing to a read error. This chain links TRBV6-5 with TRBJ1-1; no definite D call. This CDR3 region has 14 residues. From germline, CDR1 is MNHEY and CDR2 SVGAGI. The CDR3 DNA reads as TGTGCCAGCAGTTCTCCTGGTCGGAACGCTGAAGCTTTCTTT. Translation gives CASSSPGRNAEAFF.

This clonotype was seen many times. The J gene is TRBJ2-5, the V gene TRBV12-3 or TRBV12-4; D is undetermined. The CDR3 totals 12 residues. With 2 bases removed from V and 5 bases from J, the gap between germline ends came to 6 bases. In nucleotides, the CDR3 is TGTGCCAGCAGTTTAAGGTCGGAGACCCAGTACTTC. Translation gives CASSLRSETQYF.

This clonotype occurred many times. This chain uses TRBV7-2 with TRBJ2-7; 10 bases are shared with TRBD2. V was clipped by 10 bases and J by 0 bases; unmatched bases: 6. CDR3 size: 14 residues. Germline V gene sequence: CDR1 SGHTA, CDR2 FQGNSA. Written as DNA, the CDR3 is TGTGCCACCGTCCTAGCGGGGGTCTCCTACGAGCAGTACTTC. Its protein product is CATVLAGVSYEQYF.

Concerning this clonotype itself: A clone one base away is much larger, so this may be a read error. The CDR3 spells CASRGQGYSTEAFF. The CDR3 coding sequence is TGTGCCAGCAGGGGACAGGGGTATAGCACTGAAGCTTTCTTT. V usage is TRBV2 and J usage is TRBJ1-1; TRBD1 matches at 10 bases. J lost 4 bases, V lost 6 bases, and 5 bases had no gene match. CDR1 SNHLY and CDR2 FYNNEI come from the germline V gene. CDR3 length: 14 residues. Supplemented by reference TRBV2 and TRBJ1-1, the full variable domain reads EPEVTQTPSHQVTQMGQEVILRCVPISNHLYFYWYRQILGQKVEFLVSFYNNEISEKSEIFDDQFSVERPDGSNFTLKIRSTKLEDSAMYFCASRGQGYSTEAFFGQGTRLTVV.

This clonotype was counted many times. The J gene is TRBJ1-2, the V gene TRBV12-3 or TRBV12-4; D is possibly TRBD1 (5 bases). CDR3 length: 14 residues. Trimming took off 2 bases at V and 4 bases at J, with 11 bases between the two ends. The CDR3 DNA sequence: TGTGCCAGCAGTTTATCGGGGGGGATCTATGGCTACACCTTC. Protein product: CASSLSGGIYGYTF.

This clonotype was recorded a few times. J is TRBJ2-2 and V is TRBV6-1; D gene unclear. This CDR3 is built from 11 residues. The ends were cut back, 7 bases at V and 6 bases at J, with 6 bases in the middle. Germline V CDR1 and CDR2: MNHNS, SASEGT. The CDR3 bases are TGTGCCAGCAAGGGTGCCGGGGAGCTGTTTTTT. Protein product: CASKGAGELFF.

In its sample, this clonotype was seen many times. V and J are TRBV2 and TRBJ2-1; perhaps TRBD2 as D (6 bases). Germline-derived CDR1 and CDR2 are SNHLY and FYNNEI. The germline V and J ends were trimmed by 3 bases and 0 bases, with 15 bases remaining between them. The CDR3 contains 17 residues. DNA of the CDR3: TGTGCCAGCAGTGACCTTTTAGCGGTTAGCTCCTACAATGAGCAGTTCTTC. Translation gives CASSDLLAVSSYNEQFF. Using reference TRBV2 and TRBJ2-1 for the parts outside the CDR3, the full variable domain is EPEVTQTPSHQVTQMGQEVILRCVPISNHLYFYWYRQILGQKVEFLVSFYNNEISEKSEIFDDQFSVERPDGSNFTLKIRSTKLEDSAMYFCASSDLLAVSSYNEQFFGPGTRLTVL.

The DNA of the CDR3 is TGTGCCAGCAGCTTAACTAGGCCCACCGGGGAGCTGTTTTTT. Translating it yields CASSLTRPTGELFF. The genes are TRBV7-2 and TRBJ2-2; possible D gene TRBD2, 5 bases. The length of the CDR3 is 14 residues. Trimming shortened V by 2 bases and J by 4 bases, and 8 bases separated the two germline ends. The germline V gene has CDR1 SGHTA and CDR2 FQGNSA.